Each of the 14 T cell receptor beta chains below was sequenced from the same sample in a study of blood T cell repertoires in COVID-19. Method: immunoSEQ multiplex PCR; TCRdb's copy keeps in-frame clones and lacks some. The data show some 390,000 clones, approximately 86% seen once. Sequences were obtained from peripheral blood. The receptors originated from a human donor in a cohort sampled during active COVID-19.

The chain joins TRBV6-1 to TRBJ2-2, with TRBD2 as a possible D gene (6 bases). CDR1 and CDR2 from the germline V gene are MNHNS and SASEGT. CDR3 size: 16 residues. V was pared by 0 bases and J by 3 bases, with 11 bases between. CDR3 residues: CASSEASGGDTGELFF. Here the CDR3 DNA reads TGTGCCAGCAGTGAAGCTAGCGGAGGGGACACCGGGGAGCTGTTTTTT.

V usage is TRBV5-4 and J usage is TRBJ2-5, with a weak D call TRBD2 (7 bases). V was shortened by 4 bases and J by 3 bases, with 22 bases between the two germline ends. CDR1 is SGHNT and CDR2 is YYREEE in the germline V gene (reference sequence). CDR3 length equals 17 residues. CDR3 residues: CASSPASGAGGKETQYF. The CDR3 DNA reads TGTGCCAGCAGCCCCGCTTCGGGGGCCGGGGGGAAAGAGACCCAGTACTTC. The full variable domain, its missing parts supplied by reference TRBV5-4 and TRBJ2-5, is ETGVTQSPTHLIKTRGQQVTLRCSSQSGHNTVSWYQQALGQGPQFIFQYYREEENGRGNFPPRFSGLQFPNYSSELNVNALELDDSALYLCASSPASGAGGKETQYFGPGTRLLVL.

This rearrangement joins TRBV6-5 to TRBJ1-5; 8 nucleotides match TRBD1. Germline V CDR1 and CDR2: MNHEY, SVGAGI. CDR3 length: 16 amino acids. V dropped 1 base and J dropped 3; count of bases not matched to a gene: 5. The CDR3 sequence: CASSYFKGQDNQPQHF. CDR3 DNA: TGTGCCAGCAGTTACTTTAAGGGACAGGACAATCAGCCCCAGCATTTT.

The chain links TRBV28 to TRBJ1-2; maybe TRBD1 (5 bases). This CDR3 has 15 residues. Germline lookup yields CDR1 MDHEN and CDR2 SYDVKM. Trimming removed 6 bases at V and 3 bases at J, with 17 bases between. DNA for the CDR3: TGTGCCAGCAGCCACGGAAGGGGTAAGGACTATGGCTACACCTTC. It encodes CASSHGRGKDYGYTF.

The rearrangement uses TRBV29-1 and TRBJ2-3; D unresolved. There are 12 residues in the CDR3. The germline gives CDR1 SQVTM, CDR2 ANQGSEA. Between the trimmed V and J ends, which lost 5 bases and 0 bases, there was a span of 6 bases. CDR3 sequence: CSVLQSTDTQYF. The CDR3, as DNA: TGCAGCGTTCTCCAGAGCACAGATACGCAGTATTTT.

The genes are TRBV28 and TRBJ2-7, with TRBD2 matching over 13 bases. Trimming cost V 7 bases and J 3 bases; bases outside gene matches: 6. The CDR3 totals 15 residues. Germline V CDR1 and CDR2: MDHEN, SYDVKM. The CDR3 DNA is TGTGCCAGCACCCCCGGACTAGCGGGAGTCTACGAGCAGTACTTC. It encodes CASTPGLAGVYEQYF.

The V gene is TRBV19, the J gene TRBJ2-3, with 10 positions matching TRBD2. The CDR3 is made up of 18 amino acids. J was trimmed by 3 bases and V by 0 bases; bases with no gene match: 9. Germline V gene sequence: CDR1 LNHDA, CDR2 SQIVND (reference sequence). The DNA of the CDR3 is TGTGCCAGTAGTATAGAAACGGCTAGCGGGGGCCCAACAGATACGCAGTATTTT. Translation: CASSIETASGGPTDTQYF. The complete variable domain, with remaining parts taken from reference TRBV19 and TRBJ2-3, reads DGGITQSPKYLFRKEGQNVTLSCEQNLNHDAMYWYRQDPGQGLRLIYYSQIVNDFQKGDIAEGYSVSREKKESFPLTVTSAQKNPTAFYLCASSIETASGGPTDTQYFGPGTRLTVL.

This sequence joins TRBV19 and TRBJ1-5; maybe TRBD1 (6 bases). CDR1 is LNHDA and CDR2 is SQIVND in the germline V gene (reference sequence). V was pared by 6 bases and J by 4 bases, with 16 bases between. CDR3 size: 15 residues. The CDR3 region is CASSSRGFGNQPQHF. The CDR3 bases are TGTGCCAGTAGCAGCAGGGGTTTTGGTAATCAGCCCCAGCATTTT.

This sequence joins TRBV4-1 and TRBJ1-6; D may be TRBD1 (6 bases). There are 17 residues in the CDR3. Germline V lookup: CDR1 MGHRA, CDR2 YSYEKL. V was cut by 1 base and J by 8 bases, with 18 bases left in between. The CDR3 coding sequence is TGCGCCAGCAGCCAAGGACAGGCTATCCGAAGGGATTCACCCCTCCACTTT. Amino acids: CASSQGQAIRRDSPLHF.

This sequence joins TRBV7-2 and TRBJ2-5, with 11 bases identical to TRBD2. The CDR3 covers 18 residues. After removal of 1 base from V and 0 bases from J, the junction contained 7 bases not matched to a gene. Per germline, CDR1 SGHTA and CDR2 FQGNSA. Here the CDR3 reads CASSLVSATSGNQETQYF. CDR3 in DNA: TGTGCCAGCAGCTTAGTAAGTGCGACTAGCGGGAACCAAGAGACCCAGTACTTC.

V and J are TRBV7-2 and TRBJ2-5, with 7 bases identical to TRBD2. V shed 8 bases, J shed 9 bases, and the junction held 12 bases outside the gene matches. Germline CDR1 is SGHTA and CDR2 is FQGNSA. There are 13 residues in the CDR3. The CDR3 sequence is CASRGTTYHPQYF. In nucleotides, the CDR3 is TGTGCCAGCCGGGGGACTACCTACCATCCCCAGTACTTC. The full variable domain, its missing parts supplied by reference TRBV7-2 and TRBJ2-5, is GAGVSQSPSNKVTEKGKDVELRCDPISGHTALYWYRQSLGQGLEFLIYFQGNSAPDKSGLPSDRFSAERTGGSVSTLTIQRTQQEDSAVYLCASRGTTYHPQYFGPGTRLLVL.

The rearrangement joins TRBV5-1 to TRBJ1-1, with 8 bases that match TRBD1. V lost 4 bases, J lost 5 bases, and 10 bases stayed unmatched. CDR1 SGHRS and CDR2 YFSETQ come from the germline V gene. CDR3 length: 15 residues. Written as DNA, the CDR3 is TGCGCCAGCAGCCAAAGGACAGGGAGGGAGACTGAAGCTTTCTTT. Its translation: CASSQRTGRETEAFF.

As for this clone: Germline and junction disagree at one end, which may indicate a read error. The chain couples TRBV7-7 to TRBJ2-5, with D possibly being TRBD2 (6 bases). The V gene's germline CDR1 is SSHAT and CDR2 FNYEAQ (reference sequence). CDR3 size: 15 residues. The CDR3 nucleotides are TGTGCTAGCAGCCTAGTGGGCGGGGTGGCAGAGACCCAGTACTTC. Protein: CASSLVGGVAETQYF.

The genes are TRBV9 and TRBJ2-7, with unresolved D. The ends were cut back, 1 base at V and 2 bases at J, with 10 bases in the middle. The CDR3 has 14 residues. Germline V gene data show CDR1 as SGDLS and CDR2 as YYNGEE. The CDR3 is CASSVFERTYEQYF. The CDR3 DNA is TGTGCCAGCAGCGTATTCGAGCGTACCTACGAGCAGTACTTC.